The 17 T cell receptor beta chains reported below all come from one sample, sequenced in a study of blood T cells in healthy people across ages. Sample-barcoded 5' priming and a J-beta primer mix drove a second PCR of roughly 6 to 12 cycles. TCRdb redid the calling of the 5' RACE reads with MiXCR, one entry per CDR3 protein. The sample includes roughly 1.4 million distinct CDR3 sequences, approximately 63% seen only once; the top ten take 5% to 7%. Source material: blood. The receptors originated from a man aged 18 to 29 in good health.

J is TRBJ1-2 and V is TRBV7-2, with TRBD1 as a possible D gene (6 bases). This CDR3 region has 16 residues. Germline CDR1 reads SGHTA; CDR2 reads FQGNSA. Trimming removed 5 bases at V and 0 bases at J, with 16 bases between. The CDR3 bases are TGTGCCAGCAGCCTCCCTGTACAGGGACCTAACTATGGCTACACCTTC. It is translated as CASSLPVQGPNYGYTF.

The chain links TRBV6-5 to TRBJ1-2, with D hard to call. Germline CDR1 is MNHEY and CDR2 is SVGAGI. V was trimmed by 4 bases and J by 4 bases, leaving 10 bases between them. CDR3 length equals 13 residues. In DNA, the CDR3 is TGTGCCAGCAGTTTACTTATATCCTATGGCTACACCTTC. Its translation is CASSLLISYGYTF.

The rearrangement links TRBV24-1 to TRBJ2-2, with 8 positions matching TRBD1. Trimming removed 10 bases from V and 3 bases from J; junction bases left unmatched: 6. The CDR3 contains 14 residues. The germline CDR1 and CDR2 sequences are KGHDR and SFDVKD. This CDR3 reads CATQIQGDTGELFF. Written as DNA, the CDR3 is TGTGCCACTCAGATACAGGGGGACACCGGGGAGCTGTTTTTT.

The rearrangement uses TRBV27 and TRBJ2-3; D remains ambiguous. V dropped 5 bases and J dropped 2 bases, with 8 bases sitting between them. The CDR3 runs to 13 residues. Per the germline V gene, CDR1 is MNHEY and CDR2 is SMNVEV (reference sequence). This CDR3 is CASSGLNTDTQYF. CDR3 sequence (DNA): TGTGCCAGCAGTGGGCTAAACACAGATACGCAGTATTTT.

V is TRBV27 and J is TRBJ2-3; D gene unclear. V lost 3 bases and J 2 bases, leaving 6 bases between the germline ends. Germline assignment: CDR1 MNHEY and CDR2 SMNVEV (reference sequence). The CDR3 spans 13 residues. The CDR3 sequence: CASSLVNTDTQYF. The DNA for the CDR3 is TGTGCCAGCAGTTTGGTCAACACAGATACGCAGTATTTT.

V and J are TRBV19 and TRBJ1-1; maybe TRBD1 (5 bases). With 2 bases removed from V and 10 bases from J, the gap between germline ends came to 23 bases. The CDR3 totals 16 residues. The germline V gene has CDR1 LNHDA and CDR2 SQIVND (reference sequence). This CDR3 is CASSIRDEDPSGTAFF. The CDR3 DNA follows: TGTGCCAGTAGTATAAGGGATGAGGACCCCTCGGGGACAGCTTTCTTT.

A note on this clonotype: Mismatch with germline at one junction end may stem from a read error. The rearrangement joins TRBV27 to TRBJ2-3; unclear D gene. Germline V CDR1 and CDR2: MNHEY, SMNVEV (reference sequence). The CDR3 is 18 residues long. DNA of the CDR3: TGCGCCAGCAGTTTTGTGGTAAGGCTGCCCGGAATCCCAGATACGCAGTATTTT. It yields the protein CASSFVVRLPGIPDTQYF.

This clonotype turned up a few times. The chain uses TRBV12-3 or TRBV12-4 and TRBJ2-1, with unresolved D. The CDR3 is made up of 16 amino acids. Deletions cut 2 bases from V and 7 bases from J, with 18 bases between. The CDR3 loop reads CASSLKLGRWGNEQFF. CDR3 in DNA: TGTGCCAGCAGTTTAAAACTTGGCAGGTGGGGTAATGAGCAGTTCTTC.

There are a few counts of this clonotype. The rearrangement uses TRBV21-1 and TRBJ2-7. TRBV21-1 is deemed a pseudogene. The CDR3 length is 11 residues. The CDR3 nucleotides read TGTGCCGCCGGGGAGTCCTACGAGCAGTACTTC. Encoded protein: CAAGESYEQYF.

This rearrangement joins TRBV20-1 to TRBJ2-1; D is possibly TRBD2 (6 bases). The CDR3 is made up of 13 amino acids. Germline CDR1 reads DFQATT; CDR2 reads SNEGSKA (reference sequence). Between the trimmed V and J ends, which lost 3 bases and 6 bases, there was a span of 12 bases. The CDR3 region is CSARTGVGNEQFF. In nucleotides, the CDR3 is TGCAGTGCTAGGACGGGAGTAGGCAATGAGCAGTTCTTC.

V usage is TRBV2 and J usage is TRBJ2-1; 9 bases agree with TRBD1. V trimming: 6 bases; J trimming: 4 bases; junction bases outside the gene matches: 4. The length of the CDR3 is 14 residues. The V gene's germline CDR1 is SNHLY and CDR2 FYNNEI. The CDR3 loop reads CASRAQGAYNEQFF. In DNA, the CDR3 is TGTGCCAGCAGGGCACAGGGGGCGTACAATGAGCAGTTCTTC.

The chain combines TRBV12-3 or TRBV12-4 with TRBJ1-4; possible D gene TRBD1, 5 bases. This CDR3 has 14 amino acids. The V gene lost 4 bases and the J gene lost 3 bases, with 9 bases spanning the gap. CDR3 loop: CASSSGRSNEKLFF. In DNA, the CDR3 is TGTGCCAGCAGTTCGGGACGGTCTAATGAAAAACTGTTTTTT.

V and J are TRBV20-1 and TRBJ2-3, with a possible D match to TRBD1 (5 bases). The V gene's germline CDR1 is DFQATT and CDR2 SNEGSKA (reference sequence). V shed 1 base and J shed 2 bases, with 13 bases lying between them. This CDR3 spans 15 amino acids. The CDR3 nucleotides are TGCAGTGCTAGAGGGGGCAGTGCCATCACAGATACGCAGTATTTT. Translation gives CSARGGSAITDTQYF.

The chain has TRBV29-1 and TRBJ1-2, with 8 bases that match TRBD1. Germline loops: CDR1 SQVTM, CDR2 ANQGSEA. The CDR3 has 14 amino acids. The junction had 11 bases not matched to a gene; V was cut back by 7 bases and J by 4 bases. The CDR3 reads CSAIIGQGAYGYTF. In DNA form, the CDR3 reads TGCAGCGCAATAATTGGACAGGGCGCCTATGGCTACACCTTC.

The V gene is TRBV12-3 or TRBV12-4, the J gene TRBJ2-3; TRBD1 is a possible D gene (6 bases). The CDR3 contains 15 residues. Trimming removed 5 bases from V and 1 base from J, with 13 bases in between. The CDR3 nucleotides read TGTGCCAGCAGTCTTATGGGACACGGCACAGATACGCAGTATTTT. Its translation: CASSLMGHGTDTQYF.

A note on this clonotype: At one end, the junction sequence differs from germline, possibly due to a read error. DNA for the CDR3: TGTGCCAGCAGCTGGGACGGAGCCTACGAGCAGTACTTC. Encoded protein: CASSWDGAYEQYF. This chain links TRBV5-1 with TRBJ2-7; either TRBD1 or TRBD2 may supply D (5 bases each). The CDR3 length is 13 residues. In germline, CDR1 is SGHRS, CDR2 YFSETQ.

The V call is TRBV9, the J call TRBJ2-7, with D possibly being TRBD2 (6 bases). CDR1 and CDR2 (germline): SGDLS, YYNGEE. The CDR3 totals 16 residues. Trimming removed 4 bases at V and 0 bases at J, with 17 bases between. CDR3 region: CASSPAWGLSSYEQYF. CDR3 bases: TGTGCCAGCAGCCCGGCTTGGGGACTCTCCTCCTACGAGCAGTACTTC.